Shown below are 27 T cell receptor beta chains from a single sample sequenced in a study of blood T cell repertoires in COVID-19. TCRdb's copy holds only in-frame clones and misses some; the assay was immunoSEQ multiplex PCR. The table has 150,000 to 200,000 clones, around 87% seen once. The sequenced material came from PBMCs or T cells enriched from blood (not recorded which). The origin of the receptors is a woman in her fifties or sixties who had recovered from COVID-19.

The V and J genes are TRBV11-2 and TRBJ2-5; a weak D match, TRBD1 (5 bases). With 5 bases removed from V and 2 bases from J, the gap between germline ends came to 18 bases. The CDR3 length is 16 residues. In germline, CDR1 is SGHAT, CDR2 FQNNGV. CDR3 in DNA: TGTGCCAGCAGCCTCCGGCAGGGTGGGCCACAAGAGACCCAGTACTTC. It yields the protein CASSLRQGGPQETQYF.

The rearrangement uses TRBV12-5 and TRBJ2-1; 8 positions match TRBD2. The CDR3 runs to 17 residues. After removal of 1 base from V and 8 bases from J, the junction contained 13 bases not matched to a gene. CDR1 and CDR2 (germline): LGHNT, FRNRAP. The CDR3 sequence is CASGLALGAGAGHEQFF. The CDR3 nucleotides read TGTGCTAGTGGTTTGGCCTTAGGAGCGGGGGCCGGTCATGAGCAGTTCTTC.

CDR3 in DNA: TGTGCCAGCAGCTTAGACGGGTCCAGCACAGATACGCAGTATTTT. Protein product: CASSLDGSSTDTQYF. The rearrangement uses TRBV7-2 and TRBJ2-3, with D unclear. CDR3 size: 15 residues. The ends were cut back, 1 base at V and 0 bases at J, with 8 bases in the middle. Germline CDR1 SGHTA, CDR2 FQGNSA.

This chain connects TRBV9 to TRBJ2-1; tentative D call: TRBD2 (7 bases). The CDR3 consists of 16 residues. Germline V gene lookup returns CDR1 SGDLS and CDR2 YYNGEE. Trimming pared 3 bases from V and 6 bases from J, leaving 19 bases between. The CDR3 DNA reads TGTGCCAGCAGCGAGCCAGGCGCGGGGGCTGGCAATGAGCAGTTCTTC. This gives the protein CASSEPGAGAGNEQFF.

This clone was seen a handful of times. J is TRBJ2-7 and V is TRBV10-1; D might be TRBD2 (5 bases). Between the trimmed V and J ends, which lost 8 bases and 5 bases, there was a span of 10 bases. The CDR3 runs to 11 residues. Per germline, CDR1 WNHNN and CDR2 SYGVQD (reference sequence). Written as DNA, the CDR3 is TGCGCCAGCCGAGTCGGGGACGAGCAGTACTTC. It codes for CASRVGDEQYF.

About this clone: At the DNA level, this CDR3 is encoded by other sequences in the same sample as well. V usage is TRBV30 and J usage is TRBJ2-7; 9 bases match TRBD1. The V and J ends lost 4 bases and 4 bases, in that order; junction bases with no gene match: 5. Germline CDR1 is GTSNPN and CDR2 is SVGIG (reference sequence). This CDR3 is built from 13 residues. As DNA, the CDR3 is TGTGCCTGGACGGGACAGGGCTTTTACGAGCAGTACTTC. Its protein product is CAWTGQGFYEQYF.

V is TRBV3-1 (or the pseudogene TRBV3-2) and J is TRBJ2-3, with 15 bases lining up with TRBD2. This CDR3 region has 16 residues. After removal of 8 bases from V and 5 bases from J, the junction contained 8 bases not matched to a gene. Germline CDR1 reads LGHDT; CDR2 reads YNNKEL (reference sequence). The CDR3: CASWDGTSGGLDTQYF. The CDR3 nucleotides are TGTGCCAGCTGGGACGGGACTAGCGGGGGGTTAGATACGCAGTATTTT.

This rearrangement joins TRBV2 to TRBJ2-5; D possibly corresponds to TRBD1 (6 bases). Germline V gene data show CDR1 as SNHLY and CDR2 as FYNNEI. V lost 7 bases and J lost 5, with 17 bases in between. The CDR3 spans 14 residues. CDR3 bases: TGTGCCAGCAACTGGCAGGGGAGAAGCGAGACCCAGTACTTC. Its protein is CASNWQGRSETQYF.

The V call is TRBV2, the J call TRBJ1-1, with TRBD1 as a possible D gene (6 bases). Trimming removed 7 bases from V and 9 bases from J, with 21 bases in between. The CDR3 extends over 14 amino acids. Germline CDR1 is SNHLY and CDR2 is FYNNEI. The CDR3 DNA is TGTGCCAGCACCGAACAGGGCCCCTCCGGCAAAGCTTTCTTT. It translates to CASTEQGPSGKAFF.

The chain recombines TRBV4-1 with TRBJ2-3; 16 bases are shared with TRBD2. The CDR3 is 18 amino acids. Unmatched junction bases numbered 9, after V lost 2 bases and J lost 7 bases. Germline lookup yields CDR1 MGHRA and CDR2 YSYEKL. The DNA for the CDR3 is TGCGCCAGCAGCCAAACCGGGACTAGCGGGGGGGCGATGAATACGCAGTATTTT. It is translated as CASSQTGTSGGAMNTQYF.

The chain uses TRBV30 and TRBJ2-2, with D tentatively TRBD2 (7 bases). This CDR3 is 13 amino acids long. CDR1 GTSNPN and CDR2 SVGIG come from the germline V gene (reference sequence). Trimming cost V 3 bases and J 5 bases, with 10 bases left between them. CDR3 sequence reads: CAWRGGDTGELFF. The CDR3 DNA follows: TGTGCCTGGAGAGGGGGGGATACCGGGGAGCTGTTTTTT.

This chain joins TRBV4-3 and TRBJ1-6, with TRBD1 matching over 7 bases. Germline V gives CDR1 LGHNA, CDR2 YSLEER. V gave up 0 bases and J gave up 7 bases; unmatched junction bases: 6. The CDR3 is made up of 16 amino acids. Written as DNA, the CDR3 is TGCGCCAGCAGCCAAGATTGGGGACAGAGGAATTCACCCCTCCACTTT. Encoded protein: CASSQDWGQRNSPLHF.

This chain connects TRBV11-2 to TRBJ1-1; D uncertain. CDR3 length: 10 residues. V dropped 10 bases and J dropped 0 bases, with 3 bases sitting between them. The V gene's germline CDR1 is SGHAT and CDR2 FQNNGV. CDR3 sequence: CAIMNTEAFF. In DNA form, the CDR3 reads TGTGCCATCATGAACACTGAAGCTTTCTTT.

This clone is a singleton in its sample. The rearrangement links TRBV4-3 to TRBJ2-3; 8 bases match TRBD2. Trimming at V came to 1 base and at J to 5 bases, leaving 17 bases not matched to a gene. CDR1 LGHNA and CDR2 YSLEER come from the germline V gene. CDR3 length: 19 residues. The CDR3 nucleotides read TGCGCCAGCAGCCAAGTGTTGCCCTCCGGGACTAGTGCGAGAGATACGCAGTATTTT. It is translated as CASSQVLPSGTSARDTQYF.

The J gene is TRBJ2-5, the V gene TRBV18; D gene ambiguous. In germline, CDR1 is KGHSH, CDR2 LQKENI. Trimming shortened V by 3 bases and J by 5 bases, and 4 bases separated the two germline ends. The CDR3 spans 11 residues. CDR3: CASSPAETQYF. The CDR3, as DNA: TGTGCCAGCTCACCTGCGGAGACCCAGTACTTC.

Only one count was recorded for this clone. This chain uses TRBV6-5 with TRBJ1-3; D is ambiguous. The ends were cut back, 4 bases at V and 0 bases at J, with 7 bases in the middle. Germline CDR1 MNHEY, CDR2 SVGAGI. The CDR3 is made up of 14 amino acids. CDR3 region: CASSFLYSGNTIYF. CDR3 in DNA: TGTGCCAGCAGTTTTCTTTACTCTGGAAACACCATATATTTT.

The rearrangement links TRBV6-5 to TRBJ1-1; D is perhaps TRBD1 (6 bases). The germline V and J ends were trimmed by 5 bases and 9 bases, with 19 bases remaining between them. CDR1 and CDR2 (germline): MNHEY, SVGAGI. This CDR3 contains 14 residues. CDR3 sequence (DNA): TGTGCCAGCAGTAACCGGGGGGGGCAGAGTAAAGCTTTCTTT. This gives the protein CASSNRGGQSKAFF.

The rearrangement links TRBV4-2 to TRBJ2-7; D perhaps matches TRBD1 (6 bases). The V gene lost 4 bases and the J gene lost 5 bases, with 12 bases spanning the gap. Germline values: CDR1 LGHNA, CDR2 YNFKEQ. The CDR3 is made up of 13 amino acids. The CDR3: CASSRTKGDEQYF. As DNA, the CDR3 is TGTGCCAGCAGCCGTACGAAGGGGGACGAGCAGTACTTC.

The rearrangement links TRBV11-1 to TRBJ2-7; D gene uncertain. Trimming pared 5 bases from V and 5 bases from J, leaving 13 bases between. CDR3 length: 13 residues. The germline gives CDR1 SGHAT, CDR2 FQDESV (reference sequence). This chain's CDR3 is CASSPPAVDEQYF. CDR3 bases: TGTGCCAGCAGCCCTCCCGCAGTGGACGAGCAGTACTTC.

V is TRBV5-4 and J is TRBJ1-1; D ambiguous. From germline, CDR1 is SGHNT and CDR2 YYREEE (reference sequence). The CDR3 length is 13 residues. Trimming left V 0 bases short and J 3 bases short, with 6 bases between. The DNA for the CDR3 is TGTGCCAGCAGCTTGGACGGTCACACTGAAGCTTTCTTT. It encodes CASSLDGHTEAFF.

J is TRBJ2-2 and V is TRBV7-8; 10 nucleotides align to TRBD1. Unmatched junction bases numbered 5, after V lost 2 bases and J lost 8 bases. This CDR3 has 15 amino acids. Germline loops: CDR1 SGHVS, CDR2 FQNEAQ. The CDR3 here is CASSLTRTGGGELFF. DNA for the CDR3: TGTGCCAGCAGCTTAACCCGGACAGGGGGTGGGGAGCTGTTTTTT.

V and J are TRBV2 and TRBJ1-3, with D unclear. CDR3 length: 15 residues. CDR1 and CDR2 from the germline V gene are SNHLY and FYNNEI. The ends were cut back, 3 bases at V and 0 bases at J, with 9 bases in the middle. Written as DNA, the CDR3 is TGTGCCAGCAGTGAGAGGGAGGTCTCTGGAAACACCATATATTTT. This sequence encodes CASSEREVSGNTIYF.

This chain uses TRBV9 with TRBJ2-7, with 13 bases matching TRBD2. The V segment lost 3 bases and the J segment 7 bases; nucleotides outside the gene matches: 13. The germline gives CDR1 SGDLS, CDR2 YYNGEE. The CDR3 contains 17 residues. Written as DNA, the CDR3 is TGTGCCAGCAGCGGTGGACTAGCGGGGGCCAACCTTGGGGAGCAGTACTTC. As protein: CASSGGLAGANLGEQYF.

The chain carries TRBV3-1 (or the pseudogene TRBV3-2) and TRBJ2-1; possible D gene TRBD1, 5 bases. The CDR3 is 17 residues long. Trimming left V 0 bases short and J 6 bases short, with 18 bases between. In germline, CDR1 is LGHDT, CDR2 YNNKEL (reference sequence). CDR3 sequence: CASSQDLAGQGFNEQFF. The CDR3 nucleotides are TGTGCCAGCAGCCAAGATCTGGCAGGGCAGGGTTTCAATGAGCAGTTCTTC.

The chain recombines TRBV4-2 with TRBJ2-7; TRBD2 aligns across 7 bases. The CDR3 extends over 15 amino acids. The V and J ends lost 0 bases and 2 bases, in that order; junction bases with no gene match: 4. The germline V gene encodes CDR1 LGHNA and CDR2 YNFKEQ. In DNA, the CDR3 is TGTGCCAGCAGCCAAGATGCTAGCGGAGCCTACGAGCAGTACTTC. This gives the protein CASSQDASGAYEQYF.

The chain combines TRBV9 with TRBJ1-5; no firm D call. Trimming took off 0 bases at V and 0 bases at J, with 7 bases between the two ends. This CDR3 region has 15 residues. CDR1 is SGDLS, CDR2 YYNGEE, per germline. This chain's CDR3 is CASSVGGYSNQPQHF. CDR3 DNA: TGTGCCAGCAGCGTAGGCGGTTATAGCAATCAGCCCCAGCATTTT.

The V call is TRBV11-2, the J call TRBJ1-6, with 7 positions matching TRBD1. This CDR3 has 16 residues. The J segment lost 2 bases and the V segment lost 5 bases, leaving 6 bases of the junction unmatched. Germline V gives CDR1 SGHAT, CDR2 FQNNGV. The CDR3 spells CASSQTGVAYNSPLHF. The CDR3 DNA reads as TGTGCCAGCAGCCAAACAGGGGTGGCCTATAATTCACCCCTCCACTTT.